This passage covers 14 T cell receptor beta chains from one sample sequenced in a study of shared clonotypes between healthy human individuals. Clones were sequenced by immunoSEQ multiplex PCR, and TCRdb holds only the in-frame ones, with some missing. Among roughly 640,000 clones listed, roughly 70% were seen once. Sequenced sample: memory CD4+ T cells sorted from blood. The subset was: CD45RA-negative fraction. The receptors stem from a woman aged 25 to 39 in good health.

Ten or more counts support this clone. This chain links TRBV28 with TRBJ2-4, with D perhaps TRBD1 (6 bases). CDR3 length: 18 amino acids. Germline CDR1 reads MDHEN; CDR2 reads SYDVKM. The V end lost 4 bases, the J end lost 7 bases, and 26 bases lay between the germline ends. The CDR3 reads CASSSIRSLKTRGNIQYF. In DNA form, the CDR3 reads TGTGCCAGCAGTTCGATCAGATCCCTTAAAACAAGGGGGAACATTCAGTACTTC. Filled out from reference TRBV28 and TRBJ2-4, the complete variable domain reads DVKVTQSSRYLVKRTGEKVFLECVQDMDHENMFWYRQDPGLGLRLIYFSYDVKMKEKGDIPEGYSVSREKKERFSLILESASTNQTSMYLCASSSIRSLKTRGNIQYFGAGTRLSVL.

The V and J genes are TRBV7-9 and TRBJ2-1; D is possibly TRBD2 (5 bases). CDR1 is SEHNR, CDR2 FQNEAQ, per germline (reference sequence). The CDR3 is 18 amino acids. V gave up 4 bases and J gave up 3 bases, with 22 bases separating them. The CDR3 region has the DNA TGTGCCAGCAGCTCCCCGGCGGGCGGAAACTCTAACTACAATGAGCAGTTCTTC. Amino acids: CASSSPAGGNSNYNEQFF.

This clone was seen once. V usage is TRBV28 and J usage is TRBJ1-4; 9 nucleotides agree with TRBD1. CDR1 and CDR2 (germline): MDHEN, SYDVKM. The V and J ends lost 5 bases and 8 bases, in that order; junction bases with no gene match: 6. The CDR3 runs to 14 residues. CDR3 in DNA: TGTGCCAGCAGTGTAACAGGGGGCGGCGAAAAACTGTTTTTT. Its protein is CASSVTGGGEKLFF.

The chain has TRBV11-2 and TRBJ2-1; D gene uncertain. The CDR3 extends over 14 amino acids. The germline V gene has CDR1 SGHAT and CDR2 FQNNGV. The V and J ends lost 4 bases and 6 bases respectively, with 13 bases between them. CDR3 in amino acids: CASSSPQRVNEQFF. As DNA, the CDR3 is TGTGCCAGCAGCTCCCCCCAGCGAGTCAATGAGCAGTTCTTC.

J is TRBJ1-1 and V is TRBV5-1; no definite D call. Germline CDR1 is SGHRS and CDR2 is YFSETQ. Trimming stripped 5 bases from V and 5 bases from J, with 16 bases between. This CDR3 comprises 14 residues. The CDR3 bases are TGCGCCAGCAGGAAGGGTGTCTCGGGGACTGAAGCTTTCTTT. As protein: CASRKGVSGTEAFF.

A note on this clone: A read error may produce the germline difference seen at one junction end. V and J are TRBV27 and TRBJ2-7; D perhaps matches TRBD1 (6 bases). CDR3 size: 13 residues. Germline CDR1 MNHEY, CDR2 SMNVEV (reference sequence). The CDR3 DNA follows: TGTGCCAGCAGGAGCAGGGGCTCCTTCGAGCAGTACTTC. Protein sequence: CASRSRGSFEQYF.

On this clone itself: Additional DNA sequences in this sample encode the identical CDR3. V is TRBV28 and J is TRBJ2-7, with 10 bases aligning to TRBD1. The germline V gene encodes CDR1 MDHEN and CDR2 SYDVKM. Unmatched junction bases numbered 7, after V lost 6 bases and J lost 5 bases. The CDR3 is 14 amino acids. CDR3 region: CASRPPGQGNEQYF. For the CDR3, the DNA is TGTGCCAGCAGGCCCCCGGGACAGGGGAACGAGCAGTACTTC.

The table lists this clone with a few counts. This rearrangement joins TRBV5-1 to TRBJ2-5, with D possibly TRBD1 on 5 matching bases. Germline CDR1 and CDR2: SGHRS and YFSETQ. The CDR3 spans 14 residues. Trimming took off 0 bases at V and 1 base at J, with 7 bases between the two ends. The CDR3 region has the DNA TGCGCCAGCAGCTTGGTTCAGGGCCAAGAGACCCAGTACTTC. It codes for CASSLVQGQETQYF. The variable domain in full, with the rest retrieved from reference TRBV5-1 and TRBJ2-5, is KAGVTQTPRYLIKTRGQQVTLSCSPISGHRSVSWYQQTPGQGLQFLFEYFSETQRNKGNFPGRFSGRQFSNSRSEMNVSTLELGDSALYLCASSLVQGQETQYFGPGTRLLVL.

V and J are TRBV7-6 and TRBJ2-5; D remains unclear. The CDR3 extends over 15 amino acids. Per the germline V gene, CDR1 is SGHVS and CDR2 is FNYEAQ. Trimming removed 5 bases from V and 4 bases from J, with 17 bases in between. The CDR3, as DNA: TGTGCCAGCAGCCTGGGCCCTCAAGACCCAGAGACCCAGTACTTC. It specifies CASSLGPQDPETQYF.

The CDR3 DNA reads TGCGCCAGCACCTTATCCAAGGACAGGGGGTTTTTTGGCTACACCTTC. Amino acids: CASTLSKDRGFFGYTF. This chain connects TRBV5-1 to TRBJ1-2; 10 bases agree with TRBD1. Germline CDR1 is SGHRS and CDR2 is YFSETQ. The CDR3 is made up of 16 amino acids. Unmatched junction bases numbered 15, after V lost 6 bases and J lost 7 bases.

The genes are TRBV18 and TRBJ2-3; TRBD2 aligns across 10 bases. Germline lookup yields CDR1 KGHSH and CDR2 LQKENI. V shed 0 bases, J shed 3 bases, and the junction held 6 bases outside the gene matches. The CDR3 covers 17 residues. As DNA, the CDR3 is TGTGCCAGCTCACCACCCCAGGGACTAGCGATAACAGATACGCAGTATTTT. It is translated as CASSPPQGLAITDTQYF.

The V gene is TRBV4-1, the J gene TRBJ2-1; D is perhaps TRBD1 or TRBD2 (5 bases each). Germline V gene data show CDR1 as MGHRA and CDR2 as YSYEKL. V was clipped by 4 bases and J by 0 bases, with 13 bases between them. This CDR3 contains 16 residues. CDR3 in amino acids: CASSLPGTSSYNEQFF. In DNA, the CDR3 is TGCGCCAGCAGCCTCCCCGGGACGAGCTCCTACAATGAGCAGTTCTTC.

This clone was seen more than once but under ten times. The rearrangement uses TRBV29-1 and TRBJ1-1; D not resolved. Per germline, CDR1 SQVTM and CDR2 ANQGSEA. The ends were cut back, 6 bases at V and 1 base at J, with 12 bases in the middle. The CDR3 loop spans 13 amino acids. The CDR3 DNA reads TGCAGCGTGCCAGACCAGTCGAACACTGAAGCTTTCTTT. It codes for CSVPDQSNTEAFF. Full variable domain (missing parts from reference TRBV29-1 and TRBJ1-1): SAVISQKPSRDICQRGTSLTIQCQVDSQVTMMFWYRQQPGQSLTLIATANQGSEATYESGFVIDKFPISRPNLTFSTLTVSNMSPEDSSIYLCSVPDQSNTEAFFGQGTRLTVV.

This CDR3 is CASRKLADSLGEQFF. The CDR3 bases are TGTGCCAGCAGGAAGCTAGCCGACTCACTCGGTGAGCAGTTCTTC. J is TRBJ2-1 and V is TRBV27; a possible D gene is TRBD2 (5 bases). Germline loops: CDR1 MNHEY, CDR2 SMNVEV (reference sequence). CDR3 length: 15 amino acids. V lost 6 bases and J 9 bases, leaving 21 bases between the germline ends.